The source of this TCR beta chain is a study of blood T cell repertoires in COVID-19. Some clones are missing from TCRdb's copy, which holds only in-frame ones; the method was immunoSEQ multiplex PCR. The table has 50,000 to 65,000 clones, roughly nine tenths seen once; the top ten hold approximately 8%. The germline V gene encodes CDR1 SNHLY and CDR2 FYNNEI. Trimming cost V 6 bases and J 9 bases; bases outside gene matches: 14. This CDR3 has 16 residues. The source is a woman in her sixties with active or convalescent COVID-19. The sequenced sample consisted of peripheral blood. V gene TRBV2 combines with J gene TRBJ2-1; 10 bases are a match to TRBD2. The CDR3 reads CASRGSGRALGSEQFF. CDR3 nucleotide sequence: TGTGCCAGCAGGGGCAGCGGGAGGGCCTTAGGGAGTGAGCAGTTCTTC.